This T cell receptor (beta chain) appears in the sequencing data of a study of human T cells and chemical hapten exposure. Overall study results and limits: Expanded TCRs were compared with controls, and the expanded TCRs formed significantly more large CDR3 similarity clusters.

The library tagged individual cDNA molecules with unique molecular identifiers. TCRdb independently ran MiXCR on the RACE reads; one entry per CDR3 protein. The sample yields more than 300,000 distinct CDR3 sequences, approximately 5% seen once. This clonotype was counted many times. What it binds is unknown. Germline loops: CDR1 SGHDT, CDR2 YYEEEE. The CDR3 runs 14 residues. V shed 1 base and J shed 9 bases, with 11 bases lying between them. Time point given: pre-sensitization, week 0. The treatment was: therapeutic diphenylcyclopropenone sensitization with weekly scalp DPC. Ahead of applying each patch test, blood was sampled. Participating donors were patients with alopecia, aged 18 to 70 years, considered appropriate candidates for DPC.

The source material was whole blood, sampled in connection with sensitization to the hapten diphenylcyclopropenone (DPC). The TCR originated in a young woman with alopecia areata. Some clones in this sample may be carry-over from other donors' samples. The rearrangement joins TRBV5-6 to TRBJ1-6, with D maybe TRBD1 (5 bases). CDR3 sequence: CASSLQGDASPLHF. The CDR3 bases are TGTGCCAGCAGCTTGCAGGGTGACGCTTCACCCCTCCACTTT.